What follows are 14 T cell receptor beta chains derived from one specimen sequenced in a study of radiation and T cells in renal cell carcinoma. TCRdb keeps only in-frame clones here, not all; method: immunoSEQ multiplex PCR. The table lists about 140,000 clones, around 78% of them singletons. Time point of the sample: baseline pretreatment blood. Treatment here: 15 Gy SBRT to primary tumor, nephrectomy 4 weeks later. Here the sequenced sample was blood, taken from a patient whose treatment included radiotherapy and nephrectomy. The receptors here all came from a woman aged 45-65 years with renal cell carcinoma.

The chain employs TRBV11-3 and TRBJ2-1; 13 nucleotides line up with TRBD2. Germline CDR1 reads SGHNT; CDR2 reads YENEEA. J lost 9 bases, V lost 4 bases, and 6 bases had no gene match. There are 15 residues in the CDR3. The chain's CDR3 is CASSSTSGRAPEQFF. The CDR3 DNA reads TGTGCCAGCAGCTCTACTAGCGGGAGGGCCCCTGAGCAGTTCTTC.

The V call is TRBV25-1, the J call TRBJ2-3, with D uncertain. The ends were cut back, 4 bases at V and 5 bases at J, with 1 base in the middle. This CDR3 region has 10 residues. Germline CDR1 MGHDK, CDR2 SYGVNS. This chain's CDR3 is CASSGDTQYF. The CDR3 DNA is TGTGCCAGCAGTGGAGATACGCAGTATTTT.

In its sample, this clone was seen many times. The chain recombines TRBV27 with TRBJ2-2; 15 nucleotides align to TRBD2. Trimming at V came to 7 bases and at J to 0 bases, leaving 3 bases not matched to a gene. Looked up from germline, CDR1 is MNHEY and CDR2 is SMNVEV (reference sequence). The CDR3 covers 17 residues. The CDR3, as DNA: TGTGCCAGCATTGGACTAGCGGGGGGGCCGAACACCGGGGAGCTGTTTTTT. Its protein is CASIGLAGGPNTGELFF.

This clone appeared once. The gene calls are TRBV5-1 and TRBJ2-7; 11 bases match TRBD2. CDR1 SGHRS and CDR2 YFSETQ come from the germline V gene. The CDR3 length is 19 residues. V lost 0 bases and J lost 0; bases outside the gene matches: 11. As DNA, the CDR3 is TGCGCCAGCAGCTTGGCCTGGGCTAGCGGGGGGCAGAGCTCCTACGAGCAGTACTTC. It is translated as CASSLAWASGGQSSYEQYF.

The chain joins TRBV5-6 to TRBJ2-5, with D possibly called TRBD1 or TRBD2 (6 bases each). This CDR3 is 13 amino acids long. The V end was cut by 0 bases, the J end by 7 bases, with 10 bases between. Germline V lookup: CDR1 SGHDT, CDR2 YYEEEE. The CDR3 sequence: CASSLGGAGTQYF. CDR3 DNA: TGTGCCAGCAGCTTGGGGGGGGCTGGGACCCAGTACTTC.

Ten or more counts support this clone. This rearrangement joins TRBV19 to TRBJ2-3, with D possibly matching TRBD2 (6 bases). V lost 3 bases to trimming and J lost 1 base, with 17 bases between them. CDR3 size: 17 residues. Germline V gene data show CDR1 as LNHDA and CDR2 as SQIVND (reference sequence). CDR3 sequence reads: CASSIRRDLGGTDTQYF. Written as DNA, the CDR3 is TGTGCCAGTAGTATTCGGCGGGATCTCGGGGGCACAGATACGCAGTATTTT.

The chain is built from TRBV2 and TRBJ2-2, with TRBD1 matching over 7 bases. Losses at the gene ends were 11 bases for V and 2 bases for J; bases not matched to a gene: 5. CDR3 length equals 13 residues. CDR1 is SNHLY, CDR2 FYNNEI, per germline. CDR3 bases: TGTGCCCGCCGGGACAGCAACACCGGGGAGCTGTTTTTT. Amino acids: CARRDSNTGELFF.

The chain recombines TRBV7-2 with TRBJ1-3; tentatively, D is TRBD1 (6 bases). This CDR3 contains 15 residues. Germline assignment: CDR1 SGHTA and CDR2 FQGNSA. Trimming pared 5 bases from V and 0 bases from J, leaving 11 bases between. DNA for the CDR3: TGTGCCAGCAGCGCACAGGGAGGCTCTGGAAACACCATATATTTT. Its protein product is CASSAQGGSGNTIYF.

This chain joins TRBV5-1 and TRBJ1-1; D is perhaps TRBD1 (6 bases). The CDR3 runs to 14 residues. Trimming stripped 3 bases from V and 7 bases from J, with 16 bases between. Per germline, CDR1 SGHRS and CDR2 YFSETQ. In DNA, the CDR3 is TGCGCCAGCAGCTCCGCCGGGGTAGGGGGTGAAGCTTTCTTT. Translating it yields CASSSAGVGGEAFF.

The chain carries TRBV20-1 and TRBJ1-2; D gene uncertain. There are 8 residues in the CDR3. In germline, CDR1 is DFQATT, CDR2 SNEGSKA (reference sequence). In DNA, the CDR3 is TGCAGAGGGAACGGCTACACCTTC. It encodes CRGNGYTF.

CDR3 nucleotide sequence: TGTGCCAGCAGTTTAACAGGGGACGAGCAGTACTTC. Its translation is CASSLTGDEQYF. The chain is built from TRBV28 and TRBJ2-7; 7 bases are a match to TRBD1. Unmatched junction bases numbered 0, after V lost 2 bases and J lost 5 bases. The CDR3 runs 12 residues. Germline CDR1 is MDHEN and CDR2 is SYDVKM.

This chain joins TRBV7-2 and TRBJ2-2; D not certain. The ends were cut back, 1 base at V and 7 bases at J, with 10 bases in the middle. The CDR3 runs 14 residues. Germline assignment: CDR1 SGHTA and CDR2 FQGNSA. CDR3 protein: CASSLEGPYGELFF. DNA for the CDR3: TGTGCCAGCAGCTTAGAGGGTCCCTACGGGGAGCTGTTTTTT.

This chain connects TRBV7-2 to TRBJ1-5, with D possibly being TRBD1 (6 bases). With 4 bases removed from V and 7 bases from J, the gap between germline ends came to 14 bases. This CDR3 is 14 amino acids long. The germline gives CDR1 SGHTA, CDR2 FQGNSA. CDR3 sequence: CASSSDRYGQPQHF. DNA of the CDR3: TGTGCCAGCAGCTCCGACAGGTACGGCCAGCCCCAGCATTTT.

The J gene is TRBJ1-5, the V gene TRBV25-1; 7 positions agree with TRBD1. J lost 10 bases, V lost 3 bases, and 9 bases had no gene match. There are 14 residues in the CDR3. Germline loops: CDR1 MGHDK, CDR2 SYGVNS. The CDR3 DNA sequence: TGTGCCAGCAGTGAGACAGGGTCCTCCGTTCCCCAGCATTTT. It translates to CASSETGSSVPQHF.